The 26 T cell receptor beta chains listed next were all sequenced from one sample in a study of T-cell memory formation after mild COVID-19. Using its own MiXCR run on the 5' RACE reads, TCRdb lists one record per CDR3 protein. This sample yields just over 350,000 distinct CDR3 sequences, of which 13% to 15% are seen a single time; less than 25% belongs to the top ten. Sequencing used PBMCs or a T cell subset sorted from them (not recorded which). The receptors were sampled from a man aged 18 to 29 who had mild COVID-19 (a few samples of this study predate the infection). Cell type and time point are not known.

This clonotype has more than one count but fewer than ten. The CDR3 nucleotides read TGCAGTGCTAGTCGGTCGGCCATGAACACTGAAGCTTTCTTT. It encodes CSASRSAMNTEAFF. The rearrangement joins TRBV20-1 to TRBJ1-1; D unclear. Germline V gives CDR1 DFQATT, CDR2 SNEGSKA (reference sequence). The CDR3 consists of 14 residues. The V gene lost 3 bases and the J gene lost 0 bases, with 11 bases spanning the gap.

The genes are TRBV30 and TRBJ2-7; D is tentatively TRBD1 or TRBD2 (7 bases each). The CDR3 has 12 amino acids. From germline, CDR1 is GTSNPN and CDR2 SVGIG (reference sequence). The V gene lost 5 bases and the J gene lost 3 bases, with 11 bases spanning the gap. CDR3 nucleotides: TGTGCCTGGGACAGGGAGGGCTACGAGCAGTACTTC. It encodes CAWDREGYEQYF.

This clonotype occurred a few times. The chain recombines TRBV12-3 or TRBV12-4 with TRBJ2-7; D not certain. The CDR3 runs 13 residues. V lost 3 bases to trimming and J lost 4 bases, with 10 bases between them. The CDR3 nucleotides read TGTGCCAGCAGTTTGGGCAGGAGATACGAGCAGTACGTC. Translated: CASSLGRRYEQYV.

This clonotype was seen ten or more times. V is TRBV5-1 and J is TRBJ2-1; no clear D. In germline, CDR1 is SGHRS, CDR2 YFSETQ. CDR3 length equals 13 residues. The ends were cut back, 6 bases at V and 5 bases at J, with 12 bases in the middle. CDR3 in amino acids: CASNSDPNNEQFF. CDR3 sequence (DNA): TGCGCCAGCAATTCGGACCCTAACAATGAGCAGTTCTTC.

The rearrangement links TRBV4-2 to TRBJ2-2; no definite D call. The germline gives CDR1 LGHNA, CDR2 YNFKEQ. V lost 2 bases to trimming and J lost 0 bases, with 7 bases between them. CDR3 size: 15 residues. In DNA form, the CDR3 reads TGTGCCAGCAGCCAACGCGCGTCGAACACCGGGGAGCTGTTTTTT. Amino acids: CASSQRASNTGELFF.

This chain connects TRBV18 to TRBJ2-5, with 7 bases matching TRBD1. In germline, CDR1 is KGHSH, CDR2 LQKENI. Germline trimming cut 4 bases from V and 4 bases from J; bases unmatched to any gene: 3. This CDR3 region has 13 residues. CDR3 amino acids: CASSRGQLETQYF. The CDR3, as DNA: TGTGCCAGCTCACGGGGACAGCTAGAGACCCAGTACTTC.

This clonotype occurred a few times. J is TRBJ2-3 and V is TRBV11-2, with a weak D call TRBD1 (5 bases). The V end was cut by 4 bases, the J end by 6 bases, with 17 bases between. This CDR3 comprises 15 residues. Germline V gene data show CDR1 as SGHAT and CDR2 as FQNNGV. This CDR3 reads CASSSLGEIMDTQYF. The DNA of the CDR3 is TGTGCCAGCAGCTCCTTAGGGGAAATCATGGATACGCAGTATTTT.

This chain uses TRBV7-2 with TRBJ1-2; no definite D call. The V and J ends lost 0 bases and 3 bases respectively, with 11 bases between them. Germline values: CDR1 SGHTA, CDR2 FQGNSA. The CDR3 extends over 15 amino acids. This CDR3 reads CASSLADGGYYGYTF. The CDR3 DNA reads as TGTGCCAGCAGCTTAGCGGACGGAGGGTACTATGGCTACACCTTC.

This clonotype was detected ten times or more. This chain uses TRBV7-9 with TRBJ2-3, with D tentatively TRBD1 (5 bases). The V end was cut by 2 bases, the J end by 5 bases, with 8 bases between. CDR1 is SEHNR, CDR2 FQNEAQ, per germline (reference sequence). This CDR3 contains 13 residues. The CDR3 reads CASSLRQGDTQYF. Written as DNA, the CDR3 is TGTGCCAGCAGCTTAAGGCAGGGAGATACGCAGTATTTT.

This chain joins TRBV6-2 or TRBV6-3 and TRBJ1-1; D unclear. V gave up 8 bases and J gave up 3 bases, with 10 bases separating them. There are 12 residues in the CDR3. CDR1 is MNHEY, CDR2 SVGEGT, per germline. The CDR3 is CASGRLYTEAFF. The CDR3 bases are TGTGCCAGCGGTCGTCTGTACACTGAAGCTTTCTTT.

This clonotype was found many times. The chain is built from TRBV20-1 and TRBJ1-5, with D possibly being TRBD1 (6 bases). The CDR3 spans 13 residues. Germline V gene sequence: CDR1 DFQATT, CDR2 SNEGSKA (reference sequence). V was clipped by 4 bases and J by 2 bases, with 9 bases between them. The CDR3 protein is CSANRDGNQPQHF. The CDR3 bases are TGCAGTGCTAACAGGGACGGCAATCAGCCCCAGCATTTT.

The rearrangement uses TRBV5-1 and TRBJ1-3; tentatively, D is TRBD1 (5 bases). The CDR3 loop spans 13 amino acids. Looked up from germline, CDR1 is SGHRS and CDR2 is YFSETQ. The V end was cut by 4 bases, the J end by 4 bases, with 9 bases between. CDR3 nucleotides: TGCGCCAGCAGCGCGGACATGGGAAACACCATATATTTT. Its protein product is CASSADMGNTIYF.

This clonotype was recorded a few times. The chain carries TRBV5-1 and TRBJ2-1, with D tentatively TRBD2 (6 bases). With 0 bases removed from V and 4 bases from J, the gap between germline ends came to 11 bases. The CDR3 length is 15 residues. Germline V CDR1 and CDR2: SGHRS, YFSETQ. The CDR3 nucleotides are TGCGCCAGCAGCTTGGTGGAGGGTTCATACAATGAGCAGTTCTTC. It translates to CASSLVEGSYNEQFF.

The V call is TRBV24-1, the J call TRBJ1-2; 8 bases agree with TRBD1. Trimming removed 4 bases from V and 6 bases from J; junction bases left unmatched: 6. The germline V gene encodes CDR1 KGHDR and CDR2 SFDVKD. The CDR3 loop spans 14 amino acids. Written as DNA, the CDR3 is TGTGCCACCAGTGAGACCGGGACAGGAAATGGCTACACCTTC. It translates to CATSETGTGNGYTF.

This clonotype was detected only a few times. The chain links TRBV10-3 to TRBJ2-5, with TRBD1 matching over 9 bases. The CDR3 covers 16 residues. Germline-derived CDR1 and CDR2 are ENHRY and SYGVKD. V shed 2 bases and J 0 bases; nucleotides not matched to a gene: 4. This chain's CDR3 is CAISEGQGTYQETQYF. CDR3 DNA sequence: TGTGCCATCAGTGAGGGACAGGGGACGTACCAAGAGACCCAGTACTTC.

This clonotype appeared a few times. The chain employs TRBV12-3 or TRBV12-4 and TRBJ2-7, with TRBD1 matching over 8 bases. V lost 8 bases, J lost 2 bases, and 8 bases stayed unmatched. This CDR3 has 14 residues. CDR3 sequence (DNA): TGTGCCAGCCTAGCAGGACAGGGACCCTACGAGCAGTACTTC. This translates into CASLAGQGPYEQYF.

V usage is TRBV6-1 and J usage is TRBJ1-3; D gene uncertain. Germline assignment: CDR1 MNHNS and CDR2 SASEGT. CDR3 length equals 17 residues. V shed 1 base and J shed 1 base, with 14 bases lying between them. The CDR3 DNA follows: TGTGCCAGCAGTGAAGTCGGCCGTGGGAAGTCTGGAAACACCATATATTTT. It encodes CASSEVGRGKSGNTIYF.

The chain combines TRBV7-9 with TRBJ2-1; D not resolved. Trimming left V 0 bases short and J 8 bases short, with 14 bases between. This CDR3 comprises 15 residues. Germline CDR1 SEHNR, CDR2 FQNEAQ (reference sequence). The CDR3 sequence: CASSLATSPVDEQFF. The CDR3 DNA sequence: TGTGCCAGCAGCTTAGCTACCAGCCCTGTCGATGAGCAGTTCTTC. The full variable domain, rest sourced from reference TRBV7-9 and TRBJ2-1, is DTGVSQNPRHKITKRGQNVTFRCDPISEHNRLYWYRQTLGQGPEFLTYFQNEAQLEKSRLLSDRFSAERPKGSFSTLEIQRTEQGDSAMYLCASSLATSPVDEQFFGPGTRLTVL.

The chain links TRBV6-5 to TRBJ2-2; D gene unclear. V lost 6 bases to trimming and J lost 5 bases, with 10 bases between them. The germline gives CDR1 MNHEY, CDR2 SVGAGI. CDR3 size: 13 residues. The CDR3 sequence: CASRWIVTGELFF. DNA of the CDR3: TGTGCCAGCAGGTGGATAGTTACCGGGGAGCTGTTTTTT.

This clonotype occurred a few times. V is TRBV7-9 and J is TRBJ2-5, with 9 positions matching TRBD2. Germline assignment: CDR1 SEHNR and CDR2 FQNEAQ (reference sequence). The CDR3 loop spans 14 amino acids. V lost 3 bases, J lost 4 bases, and 3 bases stayed unmatched. CDR3 residues: CASSFVLAGETQYF. The CDR3 bases are TGTGCCAGCAGCTTCGTACTAGCGGGAGAGACCCAGTACTTC.

V is TRBV10-3 and J is TRBJ2-1; weak D call: TRBD2 (6 bases). This CDR3 region has 13 residues. Trimming shortened V by 7 bases and J by 1 base, and 8 bases separated the two germline ends. Germline CDR1 and CDR2: ENHRY and SYGVKD. In nucleotides, the CDR3 is TGTGCCATCAAGGAGGGTTCCTACAATGAGCAGTTCTTC. Its translation is CAIKEGSYNEQFF.

The rearrangement uses TRBV7-2 and TRBJ2-7, with 7 positions matching TRBD1. This CDR3 contains 14 residues. The J segment lost 4 bases and the V segment lost 3 bases, leaving 6 bases of the junction unmatched. Germline loops: CDR1 SGHTA, CDR2 FQGNSA. CDR3 bases: TGTGCCAGCAGCTTTGACAGGGTATTGTACGAGCAGTACTTC. Its protein product is CASSFDRVLYEQYF.

This clonotype was seen a few times. V usage is TRBV6-5 and J usage is TRBJ1-2; D uncertain. CDR1 and CDR2 from the germline V gene are MNHEY and SVGAGI. V was shortened by 4 bases and J by 3 bases, with 12 bases between the two germline ends. The CDR3 covers 14 residues. The CDR3 sequence: CASSLTRKHYGYTF. The CDR3, as DNA: TGTGCCAGCAGTTTGACCCGAAAACACTATGGCTACACCTTC.

This chain joins TRBV6-2 or TRBV6-3 and TRBJ1-2; TRBD1 agrees at 8 bases. This CDR3 spans 13 amino acids. The V segment lost 8 bases and the J segment 0 bases; nucleotides outside the gene matches: 2. Germline V CDR1 and CDR2: MNHEY, SVGEGT. CDR3 residues: CASRDRTNYGYTF. The CDR3 DNA reads as TGTGCCAGCCGGGACAGGACTAACTATGGCTACACCTTC.

The J gene is TRBJ2-3, the V gene TRBV7-9, with D perhaps matching TRBD2 (5 bases). V was clipped by 8 bases and J by 2 bases, with 20 bases between them. Germline lookup yields CDR1 SEHNR and CDR2 FQNEAQ (reference sequence). The CDR3 has 16 amino acids. The CDR3 loop is CASSGLAVSNTDTQYF. CDR3 nucleotide sequence: TGTGCCAGCTCCGGACTTGCCGTTTCGAACACAGATACGCAGTATTTT.

J is TRBJ2-7 and V is TRBV6-5, with unresolved D. Deletions cut 5 bases from V and 0 bases from J, with 14 bases between. This CDR3 is 15 amino acids long. Germline V gene lookup returns CDR1 MNHEY and CDR2 SVGAGI. The CDR3 region is CASSTGLGTSYEQYF. The CDR3 nucleotides are TGTGCCAGCAGTACCGGTCTGGGTACCTCCTACGAGCAGTACTTC.